The entry that follows covers one TCR beta chain sequence. Original methodology: Amplified reference gene primers provided the basis for estimating nucleated cell counts. Data came from immunoSEQ multiplex PCR; TCRdb stores just in-frame clones and leaves some out. That table supplies the V and J calls and clone size; D and trimming were determined from the DNA. The sample carries 20,000 to 25,000 clones, around 92% recorded once. The data originate from a study of blood T cell repertoires in COVID-19. Study at large: Specimens from acute and convalescent COVID-19 originated in the United States, Italy and Spain. PBMCs, B-cell-depleted T cells, or T cells were the source of the cDNA or gDNA that made up the material.

The sequence derives from a woman in her sixties or seventies with active COVID-19. The specimen was peripheral blood.

The CDR3 bases are TGTGCCACCGGACAGGGGGTGTTGGAGACCCAGTACTTC. Translation: CATGQGVLETQYF. The chain recombines TRBV19 with TRBJ2-5; 10 nucleotides match TRBD1. Germline CDR1 LNHDA, CDR2 SQIVND (reference sequence). Unmatched junction bases numbered 7, after V lost 10 bases and J lost 5 bases. This CDR3 is built from 13 residues.